A single sample gave rise to the 13 T cell receptor beta chains below, sequenced in a study of cytomegalovirus exposure and HLA in healthy donors. The PCR employed 60 Vbeta primers together with 13 Jbeta primers. Profiling relied on immunoSEQ multiplex PCR, and the TCRdb table lists in-frame clones only, not all of them. Altogether about 160,000 clones are present, 80% being singletons, with the ten largest covering about 1.3%. Material: PBMCs. These receptors all come from a woman in her forties or fifties in good health and CMV-seronegative.

This clone has a single count. The rearrangement joins TRBV6-5 to TRBJ2-7, with 8 bases identical to TRBD2. Germline assignment: CDR1 MNHEY and CDR2 SVGAGI. The J segment lost 4 bases and the V segment lost 2 bases, leaving 10 bases of the junction unmatched. The CDR3 extends over 16 amino acids. In nucleotides, the CDR3 is TGTGCCAGCAGTTACAGTGGGAACCGGGGGGGATACGAGCAGTACTTC. Amino acids: CASSYSGNRGGYEQYF.

This rearrangement joins TRBV7-2 to TRBJ1-2, with D unclear. Germline V gene sequence: CDR1 SGHTA, CDR2 FQGNSA. Deletions cut 2 bases from V and 5 bases from J, with 12 bases between. The length of the CDR3 is 14 residues. This CDR3 reads CASSLNGKFYGYTF. The CDR3 nucleotides read TGTGCCAGCAGCTTAAATGGCAAGTTTTATGGCTACACCTTC.

The chain employs TRBV4-2 and TRBJ1-1, with D possibly matching TRBD1 (6 bases). There are 15 residues in the CDR3. V was shortened by 3 bases and J by 4 bases, with 15 bases between the two germline ends. Germline assignment: CDR1 LGHNA and CDR2 YNFKEQ. CDR3 sequence (DNA): TGTGCCAGCAGCCAGGGGACGCCCAGGGGCACTGAAGCTTTCTTT. Its translation is CASSQGTPRGTEAFF.

The rearrangement links TRBV28 to TRBJ2-7; 7 bases match TRBD1. The CDR3 length is 15 residues. CDR1 is MDHEN, CDR2 SYDVKM, per germline. With V trimmed by 4 bases and J by 0 bases, 6 bases remained unmatched. CDR3 amino acids: CASSWDSLGSYEQYF. The DNA of the CDR3 is TGTGCCAGCAGTTGGGACAGTTTAGGCTCCTACGAGCAGTACTTC.

This clone was seen more than once but under ten times. The J gene is TRBJ2-5, the V gene TRBV9; 7 nucleotides match TRBD2. Germline-derived CDR1 and CDR2 are SGDLS and YYNGEE. Losses at the gene ends were 0 bases for V and 0 bases for J; bases not matched to a gene: 5. The CDR3 runs 16 residues. The CDR3 nucleotides are TGTGCCAGCAGCGTAGGGGGGACTATGTACCAAGAGACCCAGTACTTC. Translating gives CASSVGGTMYQETQYF.

The rearrangement joins TRBV4-3 to TRBJ1-5; a weak D match, TRBD1 (6 bases). Trimming pared 1 base from V and 7 bases from J, leaving 14 bases between. The CDR3 runs to 15 residues. Germline loops: CDR1 LGHNA, CDR2 YSLEER. The CDR3: CASSQAAGVGQPQHF. DNA of the CDR3: TGCGCCAGCAGCCAAGCTGCAGGGGTAGGACAGCCCCAGCATTTT.

This clone was seen only a few times. The rearrangement links TRBV11-2 to TRBJ2-7, with D maybe TRBD1 (6 bases). Trimming cost V 1 base and J 2 bases, with 9 bases left between them. The CDR3 covers 14 residues. CDR1 and CDR2 (germline): SGHAT, FQNNGV. CDR3 loop: CASSLGQGPYEQYF. The CDR3 coding sequence is TGTGCCAGCAGCTTAGGGCAGGGGCCCTACGAGCAGTACTTC.

The V call is TRBV7-2, the J call TRBJ2-5; 7 positions match TRBD1. The DNA end favors TRBJ2-7, so the J call may be wrong. The CDR3 is 13 residues long. Germline V lookup: CDR1 SGHTA, CDR2 FQGNSA. The CDR3 is CATVDRSSYEQYF. CDR3 nucleotide sequence: TGTGCCACCGTGGACAGGAGCTCCTACGAGCAGTACTTC.

The rearrangement uses TRBV28 and TRBJ2-7; TRBD2 agrees at 14 bases. The CDR3 totals 17 residues. Germline loops: CDR1 MDHEN, CDR2 SYDVKM. Trimming removed 5 bases from V and 0 bases from J; junction bases left unmatched: 6. The CDR3 sequence: CASSSQGLAGVSYEQYF. The CDR3 DNA follows: TGTGCCAGCAGTAGCCAGGGACTAGCGGGGGTCTCCTACGAGCAGTACTTC.

CDR3 in amino acids: CASSLLANTEAFF. CDR3 DNA sequence: TGTGCCAGCAGCCTATTAGCCAACACTGAAGCTTTCTTT. The gene calls are TRBV11-3 and TRBJ1-1, with no clear D. Trimming cost V 5 bases and J 2 bases, with 9 bases left between them. The germline gives CDR1 SGHNT, CDR2 YENEEA. CDR3 size: 13 residues.

The chain carries TRBV5-1 and TRBJ1-1, with a possible D match to TRBD1 (6 bases). The V gene's germline CDR1 is SGHRS and CDR2 YFSETQ. The V end lost 0 bases, the J end lost 0 bases, and 12 bases lay between the germline ends. This CDR3 spans 16 amino acids. The CDR3 nucleotides read TGCGCCAGCAGCTTGGCACAGGGTCCAATGAACACTGAAGCTTTCTTT. As protein: CASSLAQGPMNTEAFF.

The rearrangement links TRBV5-1 to TRBJ2-3, with D maybe TRBD2 (5 bases). The CDR3 is 16 amino acids. The germline V and J ends were trimmed by 4 bases and 2 bases, with 17 bases remaining between them. Looked up from germline, CDR1 is SGHRS and CDR2 is YFSETQ. CDR3 nucleotides: TGCGCCAGCAGCCCTAGACCGGACTTCAACACAGATACGCAGTATTTT. Its translation: CASSPRPDFNTDTQYF.

The chain has TRBV15 and TRBJ2-5; 10 nucleotides line up with TRBD1. Germline assignment: CDR1 LNHNV and CDR2 YYDKDF (reference sequence). V was pared by 6 bases and J by 3 bases, with 7 bases of the junction left unmatched. This CDR3 comprises 15 residues. In nucleotides, the CDR3 is TGTGCCACCAGAATGGACAGGGGGTTTGAAGAGACCCAGTACTTC. Encoded protein: CATRMDRGFEETQYF. Full variable domain (rest looked up from reference TRBV15 and TRBJ2-5): DAMVIQNPRYQVTQFGKPVTLSCSQTLNHNVMYWYQQKSSQAPKLLFHYYDKDFNNEADTPDNFQSRRPNTSFCFLDIRSPGLGDTAMYLCATRMDRGFEETQYFGPGTRLLVL.